This T cell receptor (beta chain) was observed in a study of CD8 T cells in ankylosing spondylitis. CDR3 length equals 12 residues. The germline gives CDR1 DFQATT, CDR2 SNEGSKA (reference sequence). V shed 3 bases and J shed 4 bases, with 9 bases lying between them. Quantitative 5'-RACE with molecular barcodes was used to make the TCR beta libraries. A single record per CDR3 protein comes from TCRdb applying MiXCR to the 5' RACE reads. The data hold 130,000 or so distinct CDR3 sequences, with about an eighth observed a single time. At least ten counts were recorded for this clonotype. No antigen is known for it. Study-level points and caveats: Disease-linked clones proved CD8+ and comparatively uncommon in peripheral blood.

The chain is built from TRBV20-1 and TRBJ1-1; D gene uncertain. The sample taken for sequencing was blood, either unsorted or a sorted T cell fraction (not recorded which). The sequence came from a female donor with ankylosing spondylitis or in good health (not recorded which). The CDR3 DNA follows: TGCAGTGCTAGGCGTCCGGGCACTGAAGCTTTCTTT. It specifies CSARRPGTEAFF.